This is a list of T cell receptor beta chains from one sample in a study of blood T cell repertoires in COVID-19. Some clones are missing from TCRdb's copy, which holds only in-frame ones; the method was immunoSEQ multiplex PCR. The repertoire holds over 75,000 clones, with 75% to 90% as singletons. The sequenced material came from peripheral blood. The receptors originated from a human donor in a cohort sampled during active COVID-19. Both conserved end residues are part of each CDR3. D genes are given only for firm matches. Not every row has a clone size; where given, it reads once, few, many or a size class.

d_gene: TRBD2; abundance: few; v_gene: TRBV5-4; j_gene: TRBJ2-7; CDR3nt: TGTGCCGGATCTAGGGGACTAGCGAACCACGAGCAGTACTTC; CDR3aa: CAGSRGLANHEQYF
d_gene: TRBD1; abundance: -; v_gene: TRBV2; j_gene: TRBJ2-7; CDR3nt: TGTGCCAGCAGTGAAGCGGGACAGGGGTACGAGCAGTACTTC; CDR3aa: CASSEAGQGYEQYF
d_gene: -; abundance: -; v_gene: TRBV9; j_gene: TRBJ2-3; CDR3nt: TGTGCCAGCAGCGCCCGTACTACTAGCCTTAGCACAGATACGCAGTATTTT; CDR3aa: CASSARTTSLSTDTQYF
d_gene: TRBD1; abundance: -; v_gene: TRBV7-2; j_gene: TRBJ2-2; CDR3nt: TGTGCCAGCAGCCGGGACAGACCGAACACCGGGGAGCTGTTTTTT; CDR3aa: CASSRDRPNTGELFF
d_gene: TRBD1; abundance: -; v_gene: TRBV28; j_gene: TRBJ2-7; CDR3nt: TGTGCCAGCAGTTCTACAGGGGGCCCCGACCACTACGAGCAGTACTTC; CDR3aa: CASSSTGGPDHYEQYF
d_gene: -; abundance: -; v_gene: TRBV12-3/TRBV12-4; j_gene: TRBJ2-7; CDR3nt: TGTGCCAGCAGTTTACAGGCCTACGAGCAGTACTTC; CDR3aa: CASSLQAYEQYF
d_gene: -; abundance: -; v_gene: TRBV2; j_gene: TRBJ2-2; CDR3nt: TGTGCCAGCACTCGCGACAGAATTAACACCGGGGAGCTGTTTTTT; CDR3aa: CASTRDRINTGELFF
d_gene: TRBD1; abundance: -; v_gene: TRBV9; j_gene: TRBJ1-6; CDR3nt: TGTGCCAGCAGCGTAGCCCCCGGGACAGGGGATAATTCACCCCTCCACTTT; CDR3aa: CASSVAPGTGDNSPLHF
d_gene: -; abundance: -; v_gene: TRBV19; j_gene: TRBJ1-4; CDR3nt: TGTGCCAGTAGTATCGTGGGCAGGGAACAGGAAAAACTGTTTTTT; CDR3aa: CASSIVGREQEKLFF
d_gene: TRBD1; abundance: -; v_gene: TRBV18; j_gene: TRBJ1-5; CDR3nt: TGTGCCAGCTCGCCAGGGGGCTCGGGCAATCAGCCCCAGCATTTT; CDR3aa: CASSPGGSGNQPQHF
d_gene: TRBD2; abundance: -; v_gene: TRBV6-2/TRBV6-3; j_gene: TRBJ2-1; CDR3nt: TGTGCCAGCAGTTACTCGAAGGGCGGGAGGGCCGATGAGCAGTTCTTC; CDR3aa: CASSYSKGGRADEQFF
d_gene: -; abundance: -; v_gene: TRBV5-1; j_gene: TRBJ1-1; CDR3nt: TGCGCCAGCAGCTTGATGGGGGGGTCTGAAGCTTTCTTT; CDR3aa: CASSLMGGSEAFF
d_gene: -; abundance: -; v_gene: TRBV18; j_gene: TRBJ1-4; CDR3nt: TGTGCCAGCTCACCCACCGCCTCGAGTGAAAAACTGTTTTTT; CDR3aa: CASSPTASSEKLFF
d_gene: TRBD1; abundance: -; v_gene: TRBV5-1; j_gene: TRBJ2-7; CDR3nt: TGCGCCAGCAGCTTGGGTACAGGGGTTTCCTACGAGCAGTACTTC; CDR3aa: CASSLGTGVSYEQYF
d_gene: -; abundance: -; v_gene: TRBV30; j_gene: TRBJ1-1; CDR3nt: TGTGCCTGGAATATCGCGGGATCGGCTGAAGCTTTCTTT; CDR3aa: CAWNIAGSAEAFF
d_gene: -; abundance: -; v_gene: TRBV7-9; j_gene: TRBJ2-1; CDR3nt: TGTGCCAGCAGCTTACGGGAGCCGCGATGGGATGAGCAGTTCTTC; CDR3aa: CASSLREPRWDEQFF
d_gene: -; abundance: -; v_gene: TRBV28; j_gene: TRBJ1-4; CDR3nt: TGTGCCAGCAGTCAACGGCAGGATAATGAAAAACTGTTTTTT; CDR3aa: CASSQRQDNEKLFF
d_gene: -; abundance: -; v_gene: TRBV5-1; j_gene: TRBJ2-7; CDR3nt: TGCGCCAGCAGCTTGGTACAGACGTCCGGGGGCGAGCAGTACTTC; CDR3aa: CASSLVQTSGGEQYF
d_gene: TRBD1; abundance: -; v_gene: TRBV28; j_gene: TRBJ1-4; CDR3nt: TGTGCCAGCAGTTCCCCGGGACAGGGGTCTAATGAAAAACTGTTTTTT; CDR3aa: CASSSPGQGSNEKLFF
d_gene: TRBD2; abundance: few; v_gene: TRBV5-5; j_gene: TRBJ2-5; CDR3nt: TGTGCCAGCAGTCCGCGGACTAGCGGGGTTTTTGAGACCCAGTACTTC; CDR3aa: CASSPRTSGVFETQYF
d_gene: -; abundance: -; v_gene: TRBV30; j_gene: TRBJ2-7; CDR3nt: TGTGCCTGGAGTGTAATGACCGGCGGGCAGATCCGGGGGTACGAGCAGTACTTC; CDR3aa: CAWSVMTGGQIRGYEQYF
d_gene: -; abundance: -; v_gene: TRBV9; j_gene: TRBJ1-1; CDR3nt: TGTGCCAGCGTGGGGGCCGGCGGGAACACTGAAGCTTTCTTT; CDR3aa: CASVGAGGNTEAFF
d_gene: TRBD1; abundance: -; v_gene: TRBV11-2; j_gene: TRBJ2-6; CDR3nt: TGTGCCAGCAGCTTTATTACCGGGACAGGAACTACTGGGGCCAACGTCCTGACTTTC; CDR3aa: CASSFITGTGTTGANVLTF
d_gene: TRBD1; abundance: few; v_gene: TRBV15; j_gene: TRBJ1-2; CDR3nt: TGTGCCACCAGCAGAGGGGACAGCGACGGAGGGGCTGGCTACACCTTC; CDR3aa: CATSRGDSDGGAGYTF
d_gene: TRBD1; abundance: -; v_gene: TRBV2; j_gene: TRBJ2-7; CDR3nt: TGTGCCAGCAGTGAAGTCGGGACAGGGGGCAACGAGCAGTACTTC; CDR3aa: CASSEVGTGGNEQYF
d_gene: -; abundance: -; v_gene: TRBV19; j_gene: TRBJ1-2; CDR3nt: TGTGCCAGTAGTTCTCCACCAGGGGTTCGCGGCTATGGCTACACCTTC; CDR3aa: CASSSPPGVRGYGYTF
d_gene: TRBD2; abundance: -; v_gene: TRBV30; j_gene: TRBJ2-1; CDR3nt: TGTGCCTGGAGTAGAGGAACAGGGGGCAGTCTAGCGGGAGGGCCGGGGAATGAGCAGTTCTTC; CDR3aa: CAWSRGTGGSLAGGPGNEQFF
d_gene: TRBD1; abundance: -; v_gene: TRBV5-1; j_gene: TRBJ1-5; CDR3nt: TGCGCCAGCAGCTTCGGACAGGGACTCAATCAGCCCCAGCATTTT; CDR3aa: CASSFGQGLNQPQHF
d_gene: -; abundance: -; v_gene: TRBV21-1; j_gene: TRBJ1-5; CDR3nt: TGTGCCAGCAGCAGTCGACTCCCGGGGGACAATCAGCCCCAGCATTTT; CDR3aa: CASSSRLPGDNQPQHF
d_gene: TRBD1; abundance: -; v_gene: TRBV7-8; j_gene: TRBJ1-2; CDR3nt: TGTGCCAGCAGCTTAGCAGGGGGCGGGAACTATGGCTACACCTTC; CDR3aa: CASSLAGGGNYGYTF
d_gene: TRBD1; abundance: -; v_gene: TRBV9; j_gene: TRBJ1-5; CDR3nt: TGTGCCAGCAGCGTAGGATCAGGGGGGACCTGGAATCAGCCCCAGCATTTT; CDR3aa: CASSVGSGGTWNQPQHF
d_gene: -; abundance: -; v_gene: TRBV18; j_gene: TRBJ1-5; CDR3nt: TGTGCCAGCTCCGACGAGGGCGATCAGCCCCAGCATTTT; CDR3aa: CASSDEGDQPQHF
d_gene: -; abundance: -; v_gene: TRBV27; j_gene: TRBJ1-1; CDR3nt: TGTGCCAGCAGACCTTCTGGGGGCCACACTGAAGCTTTCTTT; CDR3aa: CASRPSGGHTEAFF
d_gene: -; abundance: -; v_gene: TRBV19; j_gene: TRBJ2-1; CDR3nt: TGTGCCAGTAGTATAGATAGCGCGGTGATAGTGAATGAGCAGTTCTTC; CDR3aa: CASSIDSAVIVNEQFF
d_gene: -; abundance: once; v_gene: TRBV6-5; j_gene: TRBJ1-1; CDR3nt: TGTGCCAGTATTAGACGCGGGAACACTGAAGCTTTCTTT; CDR3aa: CASIRRGNTEAFF
d_gene: TRBD2; abundance: few; v_gene: TRBV19; j_gene: TRBJ2-3; CDR3nt: TGTGCCAGTAGTATCGCGGCTAGCGGGGGGAGGGATACGCAGTATTTT; CDR3aa: CASSIAASGGRDTQYF
d_gene: -; abundance: once; v_gene: TRBV7-9; j_gene: TRBJ2-2; CDR3nt: TGTGCCAGCAGCATCAGGGTAAACACCGGGGAGCTGTTTTTT; CDR3aa: CASSIRVNTGELFF
d_gene: TRBD1; abundance: -; v_gene: TRBV15; j_gene: TRBJ2-2; CDR3nt: TGTGCCACCAGCAGAGACCGGGACAGGGCCGCCGGGGAGCTGTTTTTT; CDR3aa: CATSRDRDRAAGELFF
d_gene: -; abundance: -; v_gene: TRBV30; j_gene: TRBJ2-7; CDR3nt: TGTGCCTGGAGTGTTGGCAGCTACGAGCAGTACTTC; CDR3aa: CAWSVGSYEQYF
d_gene: TRBD2; abundance: -; v_gene: TRBV19; j_gene: TRBJ2-1; CDR3nt: TGTGCCAGTAGTACCCAGACTAGCGGTTGGGACCATGAGCAGTTCTTC; CDR3aa: CASSTQTSGWDHEQFF
d_gene: TRBD1; abundance: -; v_gene: TRBV24-1; j_gene: TRBJ2-7; CDR3nt: TGTGCCACCAGTGACCCTCGGGACAGGTCTCCTTACGAGCAGTACTTC; CDR3aa: CATSDPRDRSPYEQYF
d_gene: -; abundance: -; v_gene: TRBV7-2; j_gene: TRBJ2-2; CDR3nt: TGTGCCAGCAGCTTAGAGCAGGTCACCGGGGAGCTGTTTTTT; CDR3aa: CASSLEQVTGELFF
d_gene: -; abundance: -; v_gene: TRBV6-1; j_gene: TRBJ2-7; CDR3nt: TGTGCCAGCAGTGAAGCGGCCCCCAGGAACTCCTACGAGCAGTACTTC; CDR3aa: CASSEAAPRNSYEQYF
d_gene: -; abundance: once; v_gene: TRBV9; j_gene: TRBJ1-4; CDR3nt: TGTGCCAGCAGCTTAGGTACAACTAATGAAAAACTGTTTTTT; CDR3aa: CASSLGTTNEKLFF
d_gene: -; abundance: -; v_gene: TRBV19; j_gene: TRBJ1-4; CDR3nt: TGTGCCACTGGACAGCGTTACGAAAAACTGTTTTTT; CDR3aa: CATGQRYEKLFF
d_gene: -; abundance: -; v_gene: TRBV5-1; j_gene: TRBJ1-6; CDR3nt: TGCGCCAGCAGCTTGGGTCAGGGAACGAATTCACCCCTCCACTTT; CDR3aa: CASSLGQGTNSPLHF
d_gene: -; abundance: -; v_gene: TRBV4-1; j_gene: TRBJ2-5; CDR3nt: TGCGCCAGCAGCCAAGAACGACAGGTCCAAGAGACCCAGTACTTC; CDR3aa: CASSQERQVQETQYF
d_gene: -; abundance: -; v_gene: TRBV20-1; j_gene: TRBJ2-7; CDR3nt: TGCAGTGCTAGGGCAGGGGGGGAGCAGTACTTC; CDR3aa: CSARAGGEQYF
d_gene: TRBD2; abundance: -; v_gene: TRBV3-1/TRBV3-2; j_gene: TRBJ2-3; CDR3nt: TGTGCCAGCAGCCCTGGGCGGGAGACAGATACGCAGTATTTT; CDR3aa: CASSPGRETDTQYF
d_gene: TRBD1; abundance: -; v_gene: TRBV28; j_gene: TRBJ1-2; CDR3nt: TGTGCCAGCGAGAACAGGGGTTCGGGCTACACCTTC; CDR3aa: CASENRGSGYTF
d_gene: TRBD1; abundance: -; v_gene: TRBV29-1; j_gene: TRBJ1-4; CDR3nt: TGCAGCGTTGTCACGACAGGGGGCAAAGAAAAACTGTTTTTT; CDR3aa: CSVVTTGGKEKLFF
d_gene: TRBD1; abundance: -; v_gene: TRBV5-1; j_gene: TRBJ2-6; CDR3nt: TGCGCCAGCAGCTTGACAGGGGTTGCTGGGGCCAACGTCCTGACTTTC; CDR3aa: CASSLTGVAGANVLTF
d_gene: -; abundance: -; v_gene: TRBV4-2; j_gene: TRBJ2-3; CDR3nt: TGTGCCAGCAGCCACATCAATAGCAATACAGATACGCAGTATTTT; CDR3aa: CASSHINSNTDTQYF